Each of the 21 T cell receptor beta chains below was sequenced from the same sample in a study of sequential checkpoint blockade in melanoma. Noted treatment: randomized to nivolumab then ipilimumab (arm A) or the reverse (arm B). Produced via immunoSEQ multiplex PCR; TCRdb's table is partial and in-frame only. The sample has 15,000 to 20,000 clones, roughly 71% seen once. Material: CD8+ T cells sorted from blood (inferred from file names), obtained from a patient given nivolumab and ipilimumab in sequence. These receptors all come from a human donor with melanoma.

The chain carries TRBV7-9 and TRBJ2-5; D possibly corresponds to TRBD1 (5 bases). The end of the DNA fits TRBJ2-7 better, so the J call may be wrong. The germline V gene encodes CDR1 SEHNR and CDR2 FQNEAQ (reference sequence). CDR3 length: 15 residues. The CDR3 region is CASSESTTDSYEQYF. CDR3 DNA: TGTGCCAGCAGCGAATCTACGACAGACTCCTACGAGCAGTACTTC.

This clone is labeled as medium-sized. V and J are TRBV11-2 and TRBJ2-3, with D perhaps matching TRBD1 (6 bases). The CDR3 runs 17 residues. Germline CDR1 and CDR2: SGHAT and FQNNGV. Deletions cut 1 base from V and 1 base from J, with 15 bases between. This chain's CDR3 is CASSLGYRAWGTDTQYF. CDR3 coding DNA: TGTGCCAGCAGCTTAGGGTACAGGGCCTGGGGCACAGATACGCAGTATTTT. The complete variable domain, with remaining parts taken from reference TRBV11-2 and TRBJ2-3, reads EAGVAQSPRYKIIEKRQSVAFWCNPISGHATLYWYQQILGQGPKLLIQFQNNGVVDDSQLPKDRFSAERLKGVDSTLKIQPAKLEDSAVYLCASSLGYRAWGTDTQYFGPGTRLTVL.

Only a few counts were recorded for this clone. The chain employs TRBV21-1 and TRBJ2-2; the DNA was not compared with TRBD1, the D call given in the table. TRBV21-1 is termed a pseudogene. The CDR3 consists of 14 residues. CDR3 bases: TGTGCCAGCAGCATTCAGGGGGCAACCGGGGAGCTGTTTTTT. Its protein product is CASSIQGATGELFF.

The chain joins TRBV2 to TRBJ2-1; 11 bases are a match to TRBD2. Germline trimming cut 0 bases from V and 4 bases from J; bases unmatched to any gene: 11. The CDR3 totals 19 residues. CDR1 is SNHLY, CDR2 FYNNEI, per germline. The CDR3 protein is CASSEALQASGRRYNEQFF. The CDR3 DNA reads TGTGCCAGCAGTGAAGCGCTTCAGGCTAGCGGGAGGAGATACAATGAGCAGTTCTTC.

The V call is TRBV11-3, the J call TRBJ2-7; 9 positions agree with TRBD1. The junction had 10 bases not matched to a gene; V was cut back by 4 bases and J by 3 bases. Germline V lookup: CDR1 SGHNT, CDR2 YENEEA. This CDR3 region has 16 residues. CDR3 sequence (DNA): TGTGCCAGCAGCTCTCTAGGGGGGACAGGGAGCTACGAGCAGTACTTC. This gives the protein CASSSLGGTGSYEQYF.

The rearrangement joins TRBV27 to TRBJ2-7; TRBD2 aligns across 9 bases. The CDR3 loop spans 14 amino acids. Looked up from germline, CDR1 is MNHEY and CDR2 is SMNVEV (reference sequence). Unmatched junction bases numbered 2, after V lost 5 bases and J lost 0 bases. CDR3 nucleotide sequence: TGTGCCAGCAGTCGCGGGGGGGACTCCTACGAGCAGTACTTC. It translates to CASSRGGDSYEQYF.

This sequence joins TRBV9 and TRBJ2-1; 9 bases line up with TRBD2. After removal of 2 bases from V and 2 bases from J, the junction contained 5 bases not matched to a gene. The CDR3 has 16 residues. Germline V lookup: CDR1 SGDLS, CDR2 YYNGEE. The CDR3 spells CASSVGGGAAYNEQFF. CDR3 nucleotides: TGTGCCAGCAGCGTGGGCGGGGGGGCCGCCTACAATGAGCAGTTCTTC.

This CDR3 reads CASSQDEDRGRKGYTF. The CDR3 DNA sequence: TGCGCCAGCAGCCAAGATGAGGACAGGGGGCGAAAAGGCTACACCTTC. The gene calls are TRBV4-3 and TRBJ1-2, with 11 bases aligning to TRBD1. The V and J ends lost 0 bases and 8 bases, in that order; junction bases with no gene match: 8. The length of the CDR3 is 16 residues. Germline V gene sequence: CDR1 LGHNA, CDR2 YSLEER.

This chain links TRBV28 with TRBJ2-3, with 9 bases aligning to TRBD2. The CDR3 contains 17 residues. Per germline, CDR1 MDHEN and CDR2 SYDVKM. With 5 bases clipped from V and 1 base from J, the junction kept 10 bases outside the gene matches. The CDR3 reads CASSLPLSGSGTDTQYF. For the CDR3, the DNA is TGTGCCAGCAGTCTCCCTCTTAGCGGGAGCGGCACAGATACGCAGTATTTT.

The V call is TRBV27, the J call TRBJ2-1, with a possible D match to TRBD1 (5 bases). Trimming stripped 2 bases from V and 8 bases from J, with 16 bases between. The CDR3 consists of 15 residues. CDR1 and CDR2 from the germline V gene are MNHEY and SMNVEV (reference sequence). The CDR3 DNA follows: TGTGCCAGCAGTTTAAACCTGGACATAGTGGATGAGCAGTTCTTC. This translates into CASSLNLDIVDEQFF.

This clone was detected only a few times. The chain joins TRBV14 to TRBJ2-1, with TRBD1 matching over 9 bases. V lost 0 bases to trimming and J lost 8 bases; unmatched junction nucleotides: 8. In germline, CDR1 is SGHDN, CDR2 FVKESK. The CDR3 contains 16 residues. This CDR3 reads CASSQEFGQGMDEQFF. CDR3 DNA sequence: TGTGCCAGCAGCCAAGAATTCGGACAGGGGATGGATGAGCAGTTCTTC. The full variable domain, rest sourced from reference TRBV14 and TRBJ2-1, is EAGVTQFPSHSVIEKGQTVTLRCDPISGHDNLYWYRRVMGKEIKFLLHFVKESKQDESGMPNNRFLAERTGGTYSTLKVQPAELEDSGVYFCASSQEFGQGMDEQFFGPGTRLTVL.

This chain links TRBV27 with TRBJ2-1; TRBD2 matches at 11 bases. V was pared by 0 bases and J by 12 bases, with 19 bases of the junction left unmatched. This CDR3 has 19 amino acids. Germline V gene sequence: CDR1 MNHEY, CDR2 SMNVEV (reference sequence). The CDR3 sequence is CASSLSILAGGFPTIGQFF. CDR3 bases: TGTGCCAGCAGTTTATCGATCCTAGCGGGGGGTTTTCCTACAATCGGGCAGTTCTTC.

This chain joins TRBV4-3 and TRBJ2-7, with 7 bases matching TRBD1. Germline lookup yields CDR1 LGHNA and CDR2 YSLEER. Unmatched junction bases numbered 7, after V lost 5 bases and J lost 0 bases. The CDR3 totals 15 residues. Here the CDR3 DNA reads TGCGCCAGCAGCTTACTCCGGGACAGCTCCTACGAGCAGTACTTC. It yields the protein CASSLLRDSSYEQYF.

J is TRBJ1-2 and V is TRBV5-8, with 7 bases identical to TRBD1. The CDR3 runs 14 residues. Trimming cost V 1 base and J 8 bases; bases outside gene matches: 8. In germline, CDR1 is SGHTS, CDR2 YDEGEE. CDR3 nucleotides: TGTGCCAGCAGCTTGAGGGGGCGGCTCGTCGGCTACACCTTC. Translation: CASSLRGRLVGYTF.

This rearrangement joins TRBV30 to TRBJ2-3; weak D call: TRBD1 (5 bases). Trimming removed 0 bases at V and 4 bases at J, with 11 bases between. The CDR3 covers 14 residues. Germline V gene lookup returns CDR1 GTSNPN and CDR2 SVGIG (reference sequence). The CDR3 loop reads CAWSVSGLADTQYF. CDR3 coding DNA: TGTGCCTGGAGTGTCTCAGGGCTTGCAGATACGCAGTATTTT.

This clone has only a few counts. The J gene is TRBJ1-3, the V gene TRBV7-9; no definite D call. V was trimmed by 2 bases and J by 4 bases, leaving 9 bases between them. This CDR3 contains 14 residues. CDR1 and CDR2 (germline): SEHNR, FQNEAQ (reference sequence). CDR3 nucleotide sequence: TGTGCCAGCAGCTTAAGTGGCTTGGGAAACACCATATATTTT. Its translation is CASSLSGLGNTIYF.

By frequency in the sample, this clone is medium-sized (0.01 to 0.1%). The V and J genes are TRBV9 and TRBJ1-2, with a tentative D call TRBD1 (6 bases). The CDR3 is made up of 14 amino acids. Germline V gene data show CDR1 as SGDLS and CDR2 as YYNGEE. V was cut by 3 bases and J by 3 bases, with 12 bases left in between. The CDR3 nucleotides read TGTGCCAGCAGCGCGGGCTACAGGGACTATGGCTACACCTTC. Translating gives CASSAGYRDYGYTF.

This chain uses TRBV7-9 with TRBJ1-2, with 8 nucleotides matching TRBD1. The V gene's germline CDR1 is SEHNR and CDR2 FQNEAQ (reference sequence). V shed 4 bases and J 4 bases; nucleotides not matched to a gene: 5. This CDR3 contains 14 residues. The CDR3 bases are TGTGCCAGCAGCTCAGGACAGGGACCCTATGGCTACACCTTC. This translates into CASSSGQGPYGYTF.

The CDR3 coding sequence is TGTGCCACCAGGACAGGGGTTTTGAGCAATCAGCCCCAGCATTTT. Its translation is CATRTGVLSNQPQHF. The chain links TRBV15 to TRBJ1-5; TRBD1 aligns across 8 bases. V gave up 6 bases and J gave up 1 base; unmatched junction bases: 5. The CDR3 has 15 residues. Germline V gene lookup returns CDR1 LNHNV and CDR2 YYDKDF (reference sequence).

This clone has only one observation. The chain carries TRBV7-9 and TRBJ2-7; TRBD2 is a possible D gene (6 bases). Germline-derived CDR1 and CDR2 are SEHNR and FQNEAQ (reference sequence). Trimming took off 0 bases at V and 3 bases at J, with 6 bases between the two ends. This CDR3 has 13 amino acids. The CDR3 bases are TGTGCCAGCAGCTTAGCGGAGGGCTACGAGCAGTACTTC. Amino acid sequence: CASSLAEGYEQYF.

The CDR3 region is CASSTWTSGRQETQYF. CDR3 in DNA: TGTGCCAGCAGCACCTGGACTAGCGGGCGGCAAGAGACCCAGTACTTC. The gene calls are TRBV7-2 and TRBJ2-5; TRBD2 matches 11 bases. The CDR3 has 16 amino acids. Germline V gene data show CDR1 as SGHTA and CDR2 as FQGNSA. Trimming cost V 5 bases and J 2 bases; bases outside gene matches: 7.